These T cell receptor beta chains were read from a single sample in a study of OX40 agonist ivuxolimab in advanced cancers. Profiled with immunoSEQ multiplex PCR; TCRdb holds only in-frame clones, not every one. This table holds some 30,000 clones, less than 90% found once. The input for sequencing was CD4+ or CD8+ T cells sorted from blood, taken in a trial of the OX40 agonist ivuxolimab. Every receptor here comes from an adult with an advanced solid tumor such as melanoma, head and neck, liver or kidney cancer. Each CDR3 is given with its conserved first and last residue. A D gene is named only where the DNA matches it firmly. Clone size appears in some rows only: once, few, many, or a class for an expanded clone.

len	d_gene	abundance	v_gene	j_gene	CDR3nt	CDR3aa
14	NA	once	TRBV5-6	TRBJ1-5	TGTGCCAGCAGCCTTGGGGGGTCCAATCAGCCCCAGCATTTT	CASSLGGSNQPQHF
15	NA	NA	TRBV2	TRBJ1-5	TGTGCCAGCAGCGGGGACGGTGCGGGGGGACAGCCCCAGCATTTT	CASSGDGAGGQPQHF
14	NA	few	TRBV18	TRBJ1-1	TGTGCCAGCTCACCACCGGGGGCAAACACTGAAGCTTTCTTT	CASSPPGANTEAFF
15	TRBD1	medium-sized	TRBV7-9	TRBJ2-1	TGTGCCAGCAGCTCTCCGACAGGGTTAGGCAATGAGCAGTTCTTC	CASSSPTGLGNEQFF
14	TRBD1	NA	TRBV28	TRBJ2-7	TGTGCCAGCAGTCCCGGGACAGGGTCCTACGAGCAGTACTTC	CASSPGTGSYEQYF
13	NA	NA	TRBV4-2	TRBJ1-1	TGTGCCAGCAGCCAACTCACGAACACTGAAGCTTTCTTT	CASSQLTNTEAFF
15	NA	NA	TRBV9	TRBJ1-4	TGTGCCAGCAGCGTAGGGGGTTCTGGTAATGAAAAACTGTTTTTT	CASSVGGSGNEKLFF
14	NA	many	TRBV27	TRBJ1-5	TGTGCCAGCAGTTTATGGGGGAACAATCAGCCCCAGCATTTT	CASSLWGNNQPQHF
13	NA	NA	TRBV4-1	TRBJ1-1	TGCGCCAGCAGCCAAGGGAGAGGCACTGAAGCTTTCTTT	CASSQGRGTEAFF
14	NA	NA	TRBV9	TRBJ2-3	TGTGCCAGCAGCCCCCCGGGTAGCACAGATACGCAGTATTTT	CASSPPGSTDTQYF
17	TRBD2	NA	TRBV7-9	TRBJ2-5	TGTGCCAGCAGCTCGCGACTAGCGGGGATATACCAAGAGACCCAGTACTTC	CASSSRLAGIYQETQYF
14	NA	NA	TRBV7-9	TRBJ2-1	TGTGCCAGCAGCTTAGCGTTGGTGGGTGGTGAGCAGTTCTTC	CASSLALVGGEQFF
15	NA	NA	TRBV4-1	TRBJ2-7	TGCGCCAGCAGCCAAGGGGCTAGCGTTGCCTACGAGCAGTACTTC	CASSQGASVAYEQYF
14	NA	NA	TRBV27	TRBJ2-2	TGTGCCAGCGCCGTTTCGTCGGACACCGGGGAGCTGTTTTTT	CASAVSSDTGELFF
15	TRBD2	once	TRBV4-1	TRBJ2-1	TGCGCCAGCAGCCAGACTAGCGGGACCTACAATGAGCAGTTCTTC	CASSQTSGTYNEQFF
12	NA	few	TRBV27	TRBJ1-2	TGTGCCAGCAGCGACGGCTTATATGGCTACACCTTC	CASSDGLYGYTF
15	TRBD2	few	TRBV5-1	TRBJ2-5	TGCGCCAGCAGCTTTTTAGCGGGAGGCCGGGAGACCCAGTACTTC	CASSFLAGGRETQYF
16	NA	NA	TRBV7-9	TRBJ2-5	TGTGCCAGCAGCTTAGTTTGGGAGCGGTCCAGAGAGACCCAGTACTTC	CASSLVWERSRETQYF
13	TRBD1	NA	TRBV27	TRBJ1-6	TGTGCCAGCAGTCCGGACAGGTATTCACCCCTCCACTTT	CASSPDRYSPLHF
14	TRBD1	NA	TRBV19	TRBJ2-7	TGTGCCAGTAGTATCGGGACAGGCCTCTACGAGCAGTACTTC	CASSIGTGLYEQYF
15	NA	NA	TRBV19	TRBJ1-5	TGTGCCAGTAGTATCGGAACAGAGAGCAATCAGCCCCAGCATTTT	CASSIGTESNQPQHF
14	TRBD2	NA	TRBV9	TRBJ2-3	TGTGCCAGCAGCGTAGAGACTAGCTCTTATACGCAGTATTTT	CASSVETSSYTQYF
14	TRBD2	NA	TRBV6-5	TRBJ2-7	TGTGCCAGCAGCGTAGCGGGGGCCTCGATCGAGCAGTACTTC	CASSVAGASIEQYF
12	NA	NA	TRBV7-2	TRBJ1-1	TGTGCCAGCAGTCGGCTGAACACTGAAGCTTTCTTT	CASSRLNTEAFF
18	TRBD1	NA	TRBV27	TRBJ2-3	TGTGCCAGCAGTTTATCGGTATACACAGGGGAAAGCACAGATACGCAGTATTTT	CASSLSVYTGESTDTQYF
15	NA	few	TRBV5-6	TRBJ1-1	TGTGCCAGCAGCTTGGATATAGGGGATTATGGTGAAGCTTTCTTT	CASSLDIGDYGEAFF
15	TRBD1	NA	TRBV7-9	TRBJ1-6	TGTGCCAGCAGCCAAGGTCGGACAGGAAATTCACCCCTCCACTTT	CASSQGRTGNSPLHF
15	NA	NA	TRBV9	TRBJ2-3	TGTGCCAGCAGCGTAGAAGGGGTTGAGACAGATACGCAGTATTTT	CASSVEGVETDTQYF
18	TRBD1	NA	TRBV11-3	TRBJ2-3	TGTGCCAGCAGCTTAGGGATACCGGGACAGGGTAGCACAGATACGCAGTATTTT	CASSLGIPGQGSTDTQYF
12	TRBD2	NA	TRBV6-5	TRBJ2-5	TGTGCCAGCAGTCGGGGGGAACGAGACCAGTACTTC	CASSRGERDQYF
16	NA	NA	TRBV4-1	TRBJ1-2	TGCGCCAGCAGCCAAGATCGGTTAGAGTGGGGAGGTGGCTACACCTTC	CASSQDRLEWGGGYTF
14	NA	NA	TRBV11-2	TRBJ1-2	TGTGCCAGCAGCTTAGGGGCAGACTCCTATGGCTACACCTTC	CASSLGADSYGYTF
14	NA	NA	TRBV9	TRBJ2-7	TGTGCCAGCAGCGTAAGGGCAGAGATCTACGAGCAGTACTTC	CASSVRAEIYEQYF
13	NA	NA	TRBV6-1	TRBJ1-1	TGTGCCAGCGGTTGGGGACCTTATACTGAAGCTTTCTTT	CASGWGPYTEAFF
16	NA	NA	TRBV13	TRBJ2-1	TGTGCCAGCAGCCCCCGGGACGCCGCCCTCTACAATGAGCAGTTCTTC	CASSPRDAALYNEQFF
14	NA	NA	TRBV4-3	TRBJ2-1	TGCGCCAGCAGCTCTAGGGGGACTGAGAGTGAGCAGTTCTTC	CASSSRGTESEQFF
15	NA	NA	TRBV6-5	TRBJ1-5	TGTGCCAGCAGTTACCGCGACAAGTTCAATCAGCCCCAGCATTTT	CASSYRDKFNQPQHF
13	NA	NA	TRBV30	TRBJ2-1	TGTGCCCAGGACTCGCCCTCCAACAATGAGCAGTTCTTC	CAQDSPSNNEQFF
15	TRBD2	few	TRBV11-2	TRBJ2-1	TGTGCCAGCAGCTTAGGAGCTAGCGGGGGGGCGCGACAGTTCTTC	CASSLGASGGARQFF
15	NA	NA	TRBV9	TRBJ2-1	TGTGCCAGCAGCGTCAGAGGGGGGGCCGCCAATGAGCAGTTCTTC	CASSVRGGAANEQFF
15	NA	NA	TRBV4-1	TRBJ2-5	TGCGCCAGCAGCCAAGACGAGGCAGAACAAGAGACCCAGTACTTC	CASSQDEAEQETQYF